Listed here is a single T cell receptor (beta chain). Its target is not known. The sample belongs to a study of cytomegalovirus exposure and HLA in healthy donors. Regarding the study as a whole: About 87% or about 30% of the time was how often most TCR beta V segments were productive, according to an earlier analysis. Highest at DRB1 and lowest at HLA-C, TCR association rates differed among HLA loci in a later analysis.

Trimming pared 4 bases from V and 3 bases from J, leaving 17 bases between. Germline CDR1 and CDR2: SGHRS and YFSETQ. There are 15 residues in the CDR3. Primers included in the PCR were 60 Vbeta and 13 Jbeta primers. Profiling relied on immunoSEQ multiplex PCR, and the TCRdb table lists in-frame clones only, not all of them. In the table there are some 150,000 clones, 70% to 80% of which are singletons. The receptor was isolated from a female donor in good health and CMV-seropositive. This chain links TRBV5-1 with TRBJ2-7; a possible D gene is TRBD1 (6 bases). The sample taken for sequencing was PBMCs. The chain's CDR3 is CASSRGQHSLYEQYF. CDR3 sequence (DNA): TGCGCCAGCAGCCGAGGACAGCACTCACTCTACGAGCAGTACTTC.